This T cell receptor (beta chain) was documented in a study of early T cells in non-severe SARS-CoV-2 infection. This clonotype was recorded at least ten times. TCRdb re-called the 5' RACE reads through MiXCR, storing one row per CDR3 protein. The sample lists over 25,000 distinct CDR3 sequences, approximately 4.6% occurring once. The sequence was obtained from an adult who was a healthcare worker with PCR-confirmed SARS-CoV-2 infection or an uninfected control (not recorded which). What was sequenced was whole blood.

The chain's CDR3 is CSVEPRDYQETQYF. Written as DNA, the CDR3 is TGCAGCGTTGAGCCCCGGGACTACCAAGAGACCCAGTACTTC. The chain has TRBV29-1 and TRBJ2-5; D perhaps matches TRBD2 (6 bases). The length of the CDR3 is 14 residues. CDR1 is SQVTM, CDR2 ANQGSEA, per germline. Between the trimmed V and J ends, which lost 3 bases and 0 bases, there was a span of 11 bases. The full variable domain, its missing parts supplied by reference TRBV29-1 and TRBJ2-5, is SAVISQKPSRDICQRGTSLTIQCQVDSQVTMMFWYRQQPGQSLTLIATANQGSEATYESGFVIDKFPISRPNLTFSTLTVSNMSPEDSSIYLCSVEPRDYQETQYFGPGTRLLVL.